The sequence of this TCR beta chain was determined in a study of tumor and adjacent non-tumor tissue in lung cancer. Study-level results: Compared with tumor, normal lung showed significantly lower TCR diversity. In normal lung, the top 100 clones were significantly more dominant than in tumor.

This clonotype was observed once. The antigen remains undetermined. No conserved phenylalanine or tryptophan is present at the end of the CDR3, so a read error is the likely explanation. The template was RNA from unsorted bulk tissue. Donors were chemotherapy-naive, newly diagnosed lung cancer surgical patients in China, August–late 2014. A modified ARM-PCR protocol with three rounds of nested PCR amplified TCRbeta. TCRdb analysed the multiplex PCR reads with MiXCR anew, one entry per CDR3 protein. This table holds roughly 120,000 distinct CDR3 sequences, 75% to 90% found once. Trimming pared 3 bases from V and 5 bases from J, leaving 13 bases between. The germline V gene has CDR1 SQVTM and CDR2 ANQGSEA. This CDR3 contains 13 residues.

The sample consisted of lung tumor tissue. The J gene is TRBJ2-5, the V gene TRBV29-1, with D maybe TRBD1 (5 bases). The clonotype was recovered from an older man with non-small cell lung cancer. In nucleotides, the CDR3 is TGCAGCGTTGATAGGGGTGTTGGGGAGACCCAGTACTTA. Translating gives CSVDRGVGETQYL.